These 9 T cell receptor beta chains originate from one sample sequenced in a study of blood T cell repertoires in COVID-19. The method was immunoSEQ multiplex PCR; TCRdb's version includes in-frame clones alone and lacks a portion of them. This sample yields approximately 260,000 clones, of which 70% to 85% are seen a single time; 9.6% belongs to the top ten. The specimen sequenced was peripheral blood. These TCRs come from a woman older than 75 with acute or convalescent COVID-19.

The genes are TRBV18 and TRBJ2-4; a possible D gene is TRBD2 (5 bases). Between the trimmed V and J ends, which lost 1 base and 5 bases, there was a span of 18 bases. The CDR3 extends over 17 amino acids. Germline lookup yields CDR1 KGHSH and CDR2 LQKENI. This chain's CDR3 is CASSPQSRQRNQNIQYF. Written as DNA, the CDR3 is TGTGCCAGCTCACCACAAAGCCGGCAGCGGAATCAAAACATTCAGTACTTC.

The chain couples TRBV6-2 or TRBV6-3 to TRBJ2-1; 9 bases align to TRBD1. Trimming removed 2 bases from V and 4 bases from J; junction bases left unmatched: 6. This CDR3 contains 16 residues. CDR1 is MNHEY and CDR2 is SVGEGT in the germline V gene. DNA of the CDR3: TGTGCCAGCAGTTACACCCGGGACAGGGCTTACAATGAGCAGTTCTTC. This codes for CASSYTRDRAYNEQFF.

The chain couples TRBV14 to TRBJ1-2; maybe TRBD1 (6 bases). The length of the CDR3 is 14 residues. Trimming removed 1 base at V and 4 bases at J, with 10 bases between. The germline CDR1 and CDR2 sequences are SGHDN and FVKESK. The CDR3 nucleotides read TGTGCCAGCAGCCAAGCGGGGGGGCCCTATGGCTACACCTTC. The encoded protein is CASSQAGGPYGYTF.

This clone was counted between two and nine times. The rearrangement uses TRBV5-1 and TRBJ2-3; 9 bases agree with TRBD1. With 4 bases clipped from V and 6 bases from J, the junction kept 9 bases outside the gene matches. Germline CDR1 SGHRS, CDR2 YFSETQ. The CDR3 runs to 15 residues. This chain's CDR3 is CASSREQGAGDTQYF. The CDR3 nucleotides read TGCGCCAGCAGCAGAGAACAGGGGGCTGGGGATACGCAGTATTTT.

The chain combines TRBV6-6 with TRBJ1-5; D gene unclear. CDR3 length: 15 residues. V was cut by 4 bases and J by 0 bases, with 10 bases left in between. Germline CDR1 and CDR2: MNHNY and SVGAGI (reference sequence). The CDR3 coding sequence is TGTGCCAGCAGTTCCACCGACATTAGCAATCAGCCCCAGCATTTT. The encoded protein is CASSSTDISNQPQHF.

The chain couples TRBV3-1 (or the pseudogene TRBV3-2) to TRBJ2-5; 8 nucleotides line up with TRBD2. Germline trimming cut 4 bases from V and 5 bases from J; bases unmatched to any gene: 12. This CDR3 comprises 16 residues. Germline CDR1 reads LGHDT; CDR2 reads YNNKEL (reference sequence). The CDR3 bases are TGTGCCAGCAGCCCGAGCGGGGGAAGGCGAATGGAGACCCAGTACTTC. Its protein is CASSPSGGRRMETQYF.

CDR3 amino acids: CASSVGTGRNTIYF. The DNA for the CDR3 is TGTGCCAGCAGCGTAGGAACAGGGAGAAACACCATATATTTT. The J gene is TRBJ1-3, the V gene TRBV9, with TRBD1 as a possible D gene (6 bases). V was shortened by 0 bases and J by 5 bases, with 9 bases between the two germline ends. This CDR3 has 14 amino acids. Germline lookup yields CDR1 SGDLS and CDR2 YYNGEE.

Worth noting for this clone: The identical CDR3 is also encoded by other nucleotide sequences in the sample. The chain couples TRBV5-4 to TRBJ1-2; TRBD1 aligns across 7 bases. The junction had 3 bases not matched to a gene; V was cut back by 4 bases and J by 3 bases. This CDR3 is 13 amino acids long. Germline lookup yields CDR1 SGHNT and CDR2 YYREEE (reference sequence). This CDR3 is CASSPDRDYGYTF. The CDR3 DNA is TGTGCCAGCAGCCCTGACAGGGACTATGGCTACACCTTC.

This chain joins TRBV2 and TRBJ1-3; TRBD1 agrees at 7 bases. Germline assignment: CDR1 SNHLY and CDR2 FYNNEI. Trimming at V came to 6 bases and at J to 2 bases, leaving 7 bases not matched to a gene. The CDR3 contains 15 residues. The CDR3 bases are TGTGCCAGCAGACAGGGGCATACTCCTGGAAACACCATATATTTT. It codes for CASRQGHTPGNTIYF.